These 27 T cell receptor beta chains were sequenced from one sample in a study of T cells in Graves' hyperthyroidism and ophthalmopathy. Regions amplified from RNA transcripts were the TCR beta CDR3 regions. The study used the HTBI primer set for a first-round RT-PCR of the TCR CDR3. TCRdb reanalysed the multiplex PCR reads using MiXCR and keeps one entry per CDR3 protein. The repertoire holds a few hundred thousand distinct CDR3 sequences, about 14% seen once, with about an eighth in the top ten. Sequencing input: blood. The receptor set was obtained from a woman aged 40-49 years with Graves' hyperthyroidism that later progressed to Graves' ophthalmopathy.

This clonotype came up many times. The chain has TRBV28 and TRBJ2-1; 7 bases agree with TRBD1. The CDR3 is 19 residues long. Germline V lookup: CDR1 MDHEN, CDR2 SYDVKM. V shed 6 bases and J 5 bases; nucleotides not matched to a gene: 22. The CDR3 nucleotides read TGTGCCAGCAGACCCCCGGGACAGAGACATTTTGACTTTAACAATGAGCAGTTCTTC. Protein product: CASRPPGQRHFDFNNEQFF.

This chain links TRBV6-5 with TRBJ1-6, with 7 bases lining up with TRBD1. The germline gives CDR1 MNHEY, CDR2 SVGAGI. CDR3 length: 18 amino acids. Losses at the gene ends were 2 bases for V and 0 bases for J; bases not matched to a gene: 7. CDR3 in amino acids: CASSYKGQFSSYNSPLHF. CDR3 nucleotides: TGTGCCAGCAGTTACAAGGGACAGTTCAGCTCCTATAATTCACCCCTCCACTTT.

The V and J genes are TRBV6-1 and TRBJ2-6, with 7 bases matching TRBD1. Trimming cost V 6 bases and J 0 bases; bases outside gene matches: 11. From germline, CDR1 is MNHNS and CDR2 SASEGT. The CDR3 sequence is 18 residues long. The CDR3 loop is CASSPFRTGTSGANVLTF. DNA for the CDR3: TGTGCCAGCAGCCCCTTTCGGACAGGAACCTCTGGGGCCAACGTCCTGACTTTC.

This chain uses TRBV10-2 with TRBJ2-7; 10 bases map to TRBD1. Germline assignment: CDR1 WSHSY and CDR2 SAAADI. Trimming took 5 bases from V and 5 from J; bases not matched to a gene: 9. The CDR3 runs 15 residues. The CDR3 DNA sequence: TGCGCCAGCAGTCCTGGGGGAGGGACAGGGGACGAGCAGTACTTC. This sequence encodes CASSPGGGTGDEQYF.

This clonotype has at least ten counts. The chain recombines TRBV6-1 with TRBJ2-7, with D maybe TRBD2 (6 bases). Trimming stripped 6 bases from V and 7 bases from J, with 13 bases between. The CDR3 covers 12 residues. Germline-derived CDR1 and CDR2 are MNHNS and SASEGT. CDR3 in DNA: TGTGCCAGCAGACCACTGGCGGGAGAGCAGTACTTC. Amino acids: CASRPLAGEQYF.

The chain employs TRBV6-1 and TRBJ2-1; D is perhaps TRBD2 (6 bases). The CDR3 consists of 16 residues. Trimming took 4 bases from V and 9 from J, leaving 22 bases between them. The germline gives CDR1 MNHNS, CDR2 SASEGT. In DNA form, the CDR3 reads TGTGCCAGCAGTGCATCTAAGACTAGTTACCCTAGTGAGCAGTTCTTC. Translation gives CASSASKTSYPSEQFF.

This clonotype was detected ten times or more. The CDR3 spells CASSLTGDFYNEQFF. CDR3 sequence (DNA): TGCGCCAGCAGCTTGACAGGTGATTTCTACAATGAGCAGTTCTTC. This rearrangement joins TRBV5-1 to TRBJ2-1, with D tentatively TRBD1 (5 bases). Germline V gene sequence: CDR1 SGHRS, CDR2 YFSETQ. CDR3 length equals 15 residues. Between the trimmed V and J ends, which lost 1 base and 3 bases, there was a span of 11 bases.

This clonotype was seen ten or more times. The rearrangement uses TRBV15 and TRBJ2-7; 9 positions match TRBD2. The CDR3 consists of 16 residues. The V and J ends lost 0 bases and 5 bases, in that order; junction bases with no gene match: 8. From germline, CDR1 is LNHNV and CDR2 YYDKDF (reference sequence). CDR3 DNA: TGTGCCACCAGCAGAGATTTGCTAGCGGGGATCCACGAGCAGTACTTC. Protein sequence: CATSRDLLAGIHEQYF.

This clonotype was counted at least ten times. The V and J genes are TRBV28 and TRBJ1-5; 8 nucleotides line up with TRBD1. After removal of 5 bases from V and 0 bases from J, the junction contained 18 bases not matched to a gene. The CDR3 is 20 residues long. CDR1 is MDHEN, CDR2 SYDVKM, per germline. The chain's CDR3 is CASSPPRHRGIQYSNQPQHF. CDR3 DNA sequence: TGTGCCAGCAGTCCACCTCGGCACAGGGGGATACAGTATAGCAATCAGCCCCAGCATTTT.

In this sample, this clonotype turned up many times. The chain combines TRBV29-1 with TRBJ2-7; the D is unclear. The V gene lost 0 bases and the J gene lost 2 bases, with 17 bases spanning the gap. CDR1 is SQVTM and CDR2 is ANQGSEA in the germline V gene. CDR3 length equals 16 residues. The CDR3: CSVEDYSESLAYEQYF. CDR3 bases: TGCAGCGTTGAAGATTATTCGGAAAGCCTCGCCTACGAGCAGTACTTC.

The gene calls are TRBV2 and TRBJ2-5; 12 bases line up with TRBD2. CDR1 and CDR2 (germline): SNHLY, FYNNEI. There are 15 residues in the CDR3. The ends lost 6 bases at V and 8 bases at J; junction bases unmatched: 10. CDR3 bases: TGTGCCAGCAGGGAGCGGGCTAGCGGGGGGGTAACCCAGTACTTC. Protein product: CASRERASGGVTQYF.

This clonotype was seen only a few times. The chain is built from TRBV4-1 and TRBJ2-2; 9 bases agree with TRBD1. V lost 4 bases, J lost 3 bases, and 3 bases stayed unmatched. The CDR3 has 15 residues. Germline assignment: CDR1 MGHRA and CDR2 YSYEKL. CDR3: CASSPDRGYTGELFF. CDR3 in DNA: TGCGCCAGCAGCCCGGACAGGGGATACACCGGGGAGCTGTTTTTT.

The chain carries TRBV28 and TRBJ2-7, with TRBD2 matching 10 bases. V trimming: 6 bases; J trimming: 5 bases; junction bases outside the gene matches: 13. The CDR3 loop spans 16 amino acids. Per the germline V gene, CDR1 is MDHEN and CDR2 is SYDVKM. The CDR3 sequence is CASSQAASGRANEQYF. DNA of the CDR3: TGTGCCAGCAGCCAAGCCGCTAGCGGGAGAGCCAACGAGCAGTACTTC.

Ten or more counts support this clonotype. For the CDR3, the DNA is TGTGCCAGCAGCTCCCTCCGACAGGGGAGGACCGGGGAGCTGTTTTTT. This translates into CASSSLRQGRTGELFF. This chain connects TRBV7-9 to TRBJ2-2; 8 nucleotides align to TRBD1. The germline V gene encodes CDR1 SEHNR and CDR2 FQNEAQ (reference sequence). The CDR3 runs 16 residues. V shed 4 bases and J 5 bases; nucleotides not matched to a gene: 9.

This chain joins TRBV7-2 and TRBJ1-4, with a tentative D call TRBD1 (5 bases). The V gene's germline CDR1 is SGHTA and CDR2 FQGNSA. CDR3 size: 16 residues. Trimming pared 5 bases from V and 1 base from J, leaving 14 bases between. The CDR3: CASSQDTGRTNEKLFF. In DNA, the CDR3 is TGTGCCAGCAGCCAGGATACGGGGCGAACTAATGAAAAACTGTTTTTT.

This clonotype was detected ten times or more. This sequence joins TRBV5-1 and TRBJ1-4, with 7 nucleotides matching TRBD1. The V and J ends lost 1 base and 8 bases, in that order; junction bases with no gene match: 8. This CDR3 comprises 15 residues. Per germline, CDR1 SGHRS and CDR2 YFSETQ. The CDR3, as DNA: TGCGCCAGCAGCTTGTGGGGACAGCAAGTCGAAAAACTGTTTTTT. As protein: CASSLWGQQVEKLFF.

This sequence joins TRBV29-1 and TRBJ2-7; D is undetermined. Germline V lookup: CDR1 SQVTM, CDR2 ANQGSEA. This CDR3 is 11 amino acids long. Trimming pared 1 base from V and 3 bases from J, leaving 4 bases between. The CDR3 loop reads CSVEVSYEQYF. Here the CDR3 DNA reads TGCAGCGTTGAAGTCAGCTACGAGCAGTACTTC.

This clonotype was counted many times. This chain uses TRBV6-1 with TRBJ1-5; a weak D match, TRBD1 (5 bases). Germline V gives CDR1 MNHNS, CDR2 SASEGT. V gave up 6 bases and J gave up 0 bases, with 9 bases separating them. The CDR3 loop spans 14 amino acids. DNA for the CDR3: TGTGCCAGCAGGCCAGGGTATAGCAATCAGCCCCAGCATTTT. This gives the protein CASRPGYSNQPQHF.

This clonotype showed up many times. J is TRBJ2-5 and V is TRBV7-9; D might be TRBD1 (5 bases). The germline V gene has CDR1 SEHNR and CDR2 FQNEAQ (reference sequence). V was cut by 5 bases and J by 5 bases, with 9 bases left in between. This CDR3 has 12 residues. The CDR3 nucleotides read TGTGCCAGCAGCCCAGGGCGGGAGACCCAGTACTTC. Its translation is CASSPGRETQYF. The full variable domain, with the rest looked up from reference TRBV7-9 and TRBJ2-5, is DTGVSQNPRHKITKRGQNVTFRCDPISEHNRLYWYRQTLGQGPEFLTYFQNEAQLEKSRLLSDRFSAERPKGSFSTLEIQRTEQGDSAMYLCASSPGRETQYFGPGTRLLVL.

This clonotype was observed at least ten times. V usage is TRBV20-1 and J usage is TRBJ2-7; D tentatively reads TRBD1 or TRBD2 (8 bases each). V was trimmed by 0 bases and J by 3 bases, leaving 24 bases between them. The germline CDR1 and CDR2 sequences are DFQATT and SNEGSKA (reference sequence). The CDR3 is 18 amino acids. Here the CDR3 reads CSARDQGASGLLRYEQYF. The CDR3 DNA reads as TGCAGTGCTAGAGATCAGGGGGCTAGCGGGCTATTACGCTACGAGCAGTACTTC.

This clonotype was recorded at least ten times. The rearrangement joins TRBV5-1 to TRBJ2-1; D not certain. This CDR3 is 17 amino acids long. Germline V gives CDR1 SGHRS, CDR2 YFSETQ. Trimming shortened V by 2 bases and J by 6 bases, and 21 bases separated the two germline ends. The CDR3 coding sequence is TGCGCCAGCAGCTTCCAATTCCAGTACAGTGACATCAATGAGCAGTTCTTC. The encoded protein is CASSFQFQYSDINEQFF.

This clonotype was counted at least ten times. The chain links TRBV29-1 to TRBJ2-3, with D perhaps assigned TRBD1 or TRBD2 (5 bases each). CDR1 SQVTM and CDR2 ANQGSEA come from the germline V gene. Trimming took off 4 bases at V and 3 bases at J, with 14 bases between the two ends. The CDR3 spans 14 residues. The CDR3 here is CSVVPGAVTDTQYF. The DNA for the CDR3 is TGCAGCGTTGTACCCGGGGCAGTTACAGATACGCAGTATTTT.

The chain recombines TRBV9 with TRBJ2-2, with TRBD2 identical over 10 bases. CDR1 is SGDLS and CDR2 is YYNGEE in the germline V gene. V shed 1 base, J shed 8 bases, and the junction held 14 bases outside the gene matches. The CDR3 loop spans 18 amino acids. CDR3: CASSVRAGGQVGMGELFF. The CDR3 DNA reads TGTGCCAGCAGCGTACGAGCGGGAGGGCAAGTCGGTATGGGGGAGCTGTTTTTT.

This clonotype has at least ten counts. At one boundary the junction diverges from the germline segment, which might be a read error. V is TRBV11-2 and J is TRBJ1-4; perhaps TRBD1 as D (5 bases). CDR3 length equals 16 residues. Germline V gene lookup returns CDR1 SGHAT and CDR2 FQNNGV. CDR3 residues: CASSFLPVDRREKLCF. The CDR3 DNA follows: TGTGCCAGCAGCTTTTTACCGGTCGACAGAAGGGAAAAACTGTGTTTT.

This clonotype was detected ten times or more. The chain recombines TRBV7-9 with TRBJ2-1, with a tentative D call TRBD1 (5 bases). The germline CDR1 and CDR2 sequences are SEHNR and FQNEAQ (reference sequence). Deletions cut 8 bases from V and 6 bases from J, with 11 bases between. The CDR3 length is 12 residues. DNA for the CDR3: TGTGCCAGCGACCAGGGTGTCAATGAGCAGTTCTTC. Its protein is CASDQGVNEQFF.

This clonotype was seen repeatedly, ten times or more. The chain employs TRBV30 and TRBJ1-6; TRBD1 might be the D (5 bases). Trimming stripped 2 bases from V and 10 bases from J, with 24 bases between. The V gene's germline CDR1 is GTSNPN and CDR2 SVGIG (reference sequence). The CDR3 is made up of 17 amino acids. Here the CDR3 reads CAWSLRGRPVKTSPLHF. The CDR3 coding sequence is TGTGCCTGGAGTTTGCGGGGACGTCCGGTAAAGACATCACCCCTCCACTTT.

The chain joins TRBV28 to TRBJ2-3; 9 nucleotides align to TRBD2. Trimming removed 6 bases from V and 5 bases from J; junction bases left unmatched: 9. This CDR3 is 15 amino acids long. Germline V gene lookup returns CDR1 MDHEN and CDR2 SYDVKM. CDR3 DNA sequence: TGTGCCAGCAGAGGGGGCGGGAGGGCCCAAGATACGCAGTATTTT. Protein: CASRGGGRAQDTQYF.